This entry lists 24 T cell receptor beta chains sequenced from one sample in a study of blood T cell repertoires in COVID-19 (dated by TCRdb to 2018 to 2020). Libraries came from the immunoSEQ multiplex PCR assay. The clones in this table, taken by TCRdb from immuneACCESS, are in-frame only. Not every clone is retained; where verified, under half of the shortfall comes from an unresolved V gene, and the cause of the rest is unknown. Within this sample are some 66,000 clones, with around nine tenths of them counted one time only. Of the sample, roughly 1.2% falls within the top ten clones. The sequenced sample consisted of peripheral blood. All receptors derive from a woman in her sixties with acute or convalescent COVID-19.

The rearrangement joins TRBV6-4 to TRBJ2-5; D call uncertain. This CDR3 comprises 13 residues. The ends were cut back, 3 bases at V and 2 bases at J, with 7 bases in the middle. Germline CDR1 MRHNA, CDR2 SNTAGT. CDR3 protein: CASSENFQETQYF. The CDR3 DNA reads TGTGCCAGCAGTGAAAACTTTCAAGAGACCCAGTACTTC.

The chain uses TRBV29-1 and TRBJ2-1, with 10 bases identical to TRBD2. The germline V gene has CDR1 SQVTM and CDR2 ANQGSEA. There are 17 residues in the CDR3. V shed 0 bases and J 7 bases; nucleotides not matched to a gene: 12. CDR3 sequence reads: CSVEDQASGSIWNEQFF. The CDR3 DNA reads as TGCAGCGTTGAAGATCAGGCTAGCGGGAGCATTTGGAATGAGCAGTTCTTC.

The chain links TRBV6-4 to TRBJ2-1; D gene uncertain. Trimming took off 6 bases at V and 4 bases at J, with 10 bases between the two ends. The germline V gene encodes CDR1 MRHNA and CDR2 SNTAGT. The CDR3 contains 13 residues. The chain's CDR3 is CASSVTGYNEQFF. In nucleotides, the CDR3 is TGTGCCAGCAGCGTGACGGGTTACAATGAGCAGTTCTTC.

V usage is TRBV9 and J usage is TRBJ1-1, with D perhaps matching TRBD1 (5 bases). The CDR3 consists of 14 residues. V was cut by 1 base and J by 5 bases, with 12 bases left in between. The germline V gene has CDR1 SGDLS and CDR2 YYNGEE. In nucleotides, the CDR3 is TGTGCCAGCAGCGTATTTGGGGGGTGGACTGAAGCTTTCTTT. Translation: CASSVFGGWTEAFF. Based on the CDR3 plus reference TRBV9 and TRBJ1-1, the full variable domain is DSGVTQTPKHLITATGQRVTLRCSPRSGDLSVYWYQQSLDQGLQFLIQYYNGEERAKGNILERFSAQQFPDLHSELNLSSLELGDSALYFCASSVFGGWTEAFFGQGTRLTVV.

The chain employs TRBV5-4 and TRBJ1-2, with 10 nucleotides matching TRBD1. The CDR3 spans 15 residues. Trimming cost V 0 bases and J 3 bases; bases outside gene matches: 2. CDR1 and CDR2 (germline): SGHNT, YYREEE (reference sequence). The CDR3 region is CASSLVGQGYYGYTF. DNA for the CDR3: TGTGCCAGCAGCTTGGTGGGACAGGGGTACTATGGCTACACCTTC.

The J gene is TRBJ2-5, the V gene TRBV5-8; TRBD1 matches 12 bases. The J segment lost 0 bases and the V segment lost 4 bases, leaving 4 bases of the junction unmatched. Germline CDR1 SGHTS, CDR2 YDEGEE. The CDR3 runs 16 residues. CDR3 in DNA: TGTGCCAGCAGCCTCGGGACAGGGGGCCACCAAGAGACCCAGTACTTC. It codes for CASSLGTGGHQETQYF.

The chain employs TRBV10-3 and TRBJ1-1, with D perhaps matching TRBD1 (5 bases). V lost 4 bases, J lost 4 bases, and 13 bases lay in between. Germline V gene sequence: CDR1 ENHRY, CDR2 SYGVKD. CDR3 size: 14 residues. The CDR3 DNA reads as TGTGCCATCAGTGCGGCAGGGATGAGCACTGAAGCTTTCTTT. Translation gives CAISAAGMSTEAFF.

The rearrangement joins TRBV19 to TRBJ2-1, with 7 bases that match TRBD1. The CDR3 is 15 amino acids. From germline, CDR1 is LNHDA and CDR2 SQIVND (reference sequence). Trimming took 4 bases from V and 3 from J; bases not matched to a gene: 6. The chain's CDR3 is CASSNSHRGYNEQFF. CDR3 nucleotide sequence: TGTGCCAGTAGTAACAGCCACAGGGGCTACAATGAGCAGTTCTTC.

The chain links TRBV5-1 to TRBJ1-2; a weak D match, TRBD1 (5 bases). With 4 bases removed from V and 1 base from J, the gap between germline ends came to 8 bases. The CDR3 covers 13 residues. Germline CDR1 reads SGHRS; CDR2 reads YFSETQ. CDR3 DNA sequence: TGCGCCAGCAGCCTGGACAATAACTATGGCTACACCTTC. The encoded protein is CASSLDNNYGYTF. The full variable domain, in which reference TRBV5-1 and TRBJ1-2 provide the parts outside the CDR3, is KAGVTQTPRYLIKTRGQQVTLSCSPISGHRSVSWYQQTPGQGLQFLFEYFSETQRNKGNFPGRFSGRQFSNSRSEMNVSTLELGDSALYLCASSLDNNYGYTFGSGTRLTVV.

The genes are TRBV7-8 and TRBJ2-3, with 7 bases that match TRBD1. CDR3 length: 14 amino acids. Germline CDR1 reads SGHVS; CDR2 reads FQNEAQ. V lost 5 bases and J lost 4; bases outside the gene matches: 6. The DNA of the CDR3 is TGTGCCAGCAGCCCCCTAAGGGGGCCAGATACGCAGTATTTT. This gives the protein CASSPLRGPDTQYF.

The chain uses TRBV6-5 and TRBJ2-3; 9 nucleotides align to TRBD2. CDR1 and CDR2 from the germline V gene are MNHEY and SVGAGI. The CDR3 is 13 amino acids. With V trimmed by 1 base and J by 13 bases, 6 bases remained unmatched. CDR3 region: CASSYFSGTSKYF. The CDR3 nucleotides are TGTGCCAGCAGTTACTTTAGCGGGACTAGCAAGTATTTT.

This chain uses TRBV12-5 with TRBJ2-3, with 7 bases that match TRBD2. CDR1 LGHNT and CDR2 FRNRAP come from the germline V gene. Trimming removed 2 bases from V and 2 bases from J; junction bases left unmatched: 4. This CDR3 has 15 residues. CDR3 in DNA: TGTGCTAGTGGTTTGACGGGAGGACACACAGATACGCAGTATTTT. Translating gives CASGLTGGHTDTQYF.

The rearrangement links TRBV5-8 to TRBJ2-5, with TRBD2 matching 9 bases. V shed 4 bases, J shed 0 bases, and the junction held 7 bases outside the gene matches. This CDR3 contains 16 residues. The germline CDR1 and CDR2 sequences are SGHTS and YDEGEE. CDR3 in amino acids: CASSLGLAGYQETQYF. CDR3 coding DNA: TGTGCCAGCAGCCTGGGGCTAGCGGGGTACCAAGAGACCCAGTACTTC.

The chain recombines TRBV6-1 with TRBJ1-2; D is undetermined. Trimming took 3 bases from V and 5 from J, leaving 10 bases between them. The CDR3 is 13 residues long. Germline V lookup: CDR1 MNHNS, CDR2 SASEGT. The CDR3 region has the DNA TGTGCCAGCAGTGATAACAGCCCTTATGGCTACACCTTC. Encoded protein: CASSDNSPYGYTF.

The rearrangement uses TRBV30 and TRBJ1-5; D unclear. From germline, CDR1 is GTSNPN and CDR2 SVGIG (reference sequence). Trimming removed 2 bases from V and 2 bases from J, with 4 bases in between. The CDR3 covers 12 residues. This CDR3 is CAWSQGNQPQHF. CDR3 DNA: TGTGCCTGGAGTCAGGGCAATCAGCCCCAGCATTTT.

V usage is TRBV7-2 and J usage is TRBJ2-7; TRBD1 agrees at 11 bases. Germline loops: CDR1 SGHTA, CDR2 FQGNSA. The junction had 10 bases not matched to a gene; V was cut back by 3 bases and J by 12 bases. The CDR3 consists of 14 residues. Written as DNA, the CDR3 is TGTGCCAGCAGCTTGGCACTCGGGACAGGGGGTTGGTACGTC. Encoded protein: CASSLALGTGGWYV.

The chain is built from TRBV19 and TRBJ2-1; the match to TRBD2 covers 7 bases. The CDR3 has 15 amino acids. The V and J ends lost 3 bases and 1 base, in that order; junction bases with no gene match: 3. Germline V gene sequence: CDR1 LNHDA, CDR2 SQIVND (reference sequence). The CDR3 is CASSISGPSYNEQFF. The CDR3 DNA is TGTGCCAGTAGTATTAGCGGGCCATCCTACAATGAGCAGTTCTTC. The full variable domain, rest sourced from reference TRBV19 and TRBJ2-1, is DGGITQSPKYLFRKEGQNVTLSCEQNLNHDAMYWYRQDPGQGLRLIYYSQIVNDFQKGDIAEGYSVSREKKESFPLTVTSAQKNPTAFYLCASSISGPSYNEQFFGPGTRLTVL.

Only a few counts were recorded for this clone. This rearrangement joins TRBV11-2 to TRBJ1-2; 9 bases are a match to TRBD1. After removal of 6 bases from V and 4 bases from J, the junction contained 6 bases not matched to a gene. The CDR3 consists of 14 residues. CDR1 is SGHAT, CDR2 FQNNGV, per germline. The CDR3 sequence is CASRGRTGVYGYTF. CDR3 nucleotides: TGTGCCAGCAGGGGTCGGACAGGGGTCTATGGCTACACCTTC. Together with reference TRBV11-2 and TRBJ1-2, the CDR3 gives the full variable domain: EAGVAQSPRYKIIEKRQSVAFWCNPISGHATLYWYQQILGQGPKLLIQFQNNGVVDDSQLPKDRFSAERLKGVDSTLKIQPAKLEDSAVYLCASRGRTGVYGYTFGSGTRLTVV.

A single count supports this clone. A junction boundary mismatches the germline segment, possibly from a read error. The chain couples TRBV5-6 to TRBJ1-4; the match to TRBD1 covers 7 bases. CDR3 length: 15 amino acids. CDR1 is SGHDT and CDR2 is YYEEEE in the germline V gene. CDR3 coding DNA: TGTGCCAGCAGCAGGGGACAGACCCGGAATGGAAAACTGTTTTTT. As protein: CASSRGQTRNGKLFF.

V usage is TRBV5-1 and J usage is TRBJ1-1; a possible D gene is TRBD1 (5 bases). Germline-derived CDR1 and CDR2 are SGHRS and YFSETQ. The CDR3 spans 15 residues. The V end was cut by 5 bases, the J end by 0 bases, with 14 bases between. CDR3 sequence reads: CASRPRGTMNTEAFF. The CDR3 DNA sequence: TGCGCCAGCAGACCCCGGGGGACCATGAACACTGAAGCTTTCTTT.

This chain links TRBV18 with TRBJ1-4; TRBD1 matches at 8 bases. The germline V gene has CDR1 KGHSH and CDR2 LQKENI. There are 14 residues in the CDR3. Losses at the gene ends were 4 bases for V and 3 bases for J; bases not matched to a gene: 1. In DNA, the CDR3 is TGTGCCAGCTCACGGACAGGGCCTAATGAAAAACTGTTTTTT. It yields the protein CASSRTGPNEKLFF. The entire variable domain, with the rest obtained from reference TRBV18 and TRBJ1-4, is as follows: NAGVMQNPRHLVRRRGQEARLRCSPMKGHSHVYWYRQLPEEGLKFMVYLQKENIIDESGMPKERFSAEFPKEGPSILRIQQVVRGDSAAYFCASSRTGPNEKLFFGSGTQLSVL.

The rearrangement joins TRBV19 to TRBJ2-5; 8 bases are a match to TRBD2. This CDR3 has 15 residues. Per the germline V gene, CDR1 is LNHDA and CDR2 is SQIVND (reference sequence). The trim removed 5 bases at V and 1 base at J, leaving 6 bases unmatched. CDR3 protein: CASSPTSVTQETQYF. The CDR3 bases are TGTGCCAGTAGTCCGACTAGCGTCACCCAAGAGACCCAGTACTTC.

V gene TRBV11-2 combines with J gene TRBJ2-7; a weak D match, TRBD2 (6 bases). The V end was cut by 1 base, the J end by 1 base, with 11 bases between. Germline-derived CDR1 and CDR2 are SGHAT and FQNNGV. This CDR3 comprises 15 residues. DNA of the CDR3: TGTGCCAGCAGCTTAGGGCGGGATGCTTCCTACGAGCAGTACGTC. Protein sequence: CASSLGRDASYEQYV.

The chain has TRBV4-2 and TRBJ1-1; unclear D gene. Between the trimmed V and J ends, which lost 7 bases and 4 bases, there was a span of 16 bases. Germline V gene sequence: CDR1 LGHNA, CDR2 YNFKEQ. This CDR3 region has 14 residues. The CDR3 sequence is CASTTVRGSTEAFF. CDR3 bases: TGTGCCAGCACCACCGTACGGGGTAGCACTGAAGCTTTCTTT.